A single sample gave rise to the 2 T cell receptor beta chains below, sequenced in a study of CD8 T cells in Susac syndrome. Roughly 0.45 to 1 ug RNA was reverse transcribed with random hexamers. From the immunoSEQ multiplex PCR reads, TCRdb called clonotypes with MiXCR, one entry per CDR3 protein. The sample consists of some 110,000 distinct CDR3 sequences, approximately 94% of them appearing once. Sequenced sample: CD8+ T cells from PBMCs. The receptors shown here come from a human donor with Susac syndrome.

The rearrangement links TRBV5-8 to TRBJ1-1; D is possibly TRBD1 (5 bases). CDR1 and CDR2 from the germline V gene are SGHTS and YDEGEE. This CDR3 comprises 14 residues. The V end lost 3 bases, the J end lost 4 bases, and 13 bases lay between the germline ends. CDR3 in amino acids: CASSSGRDVTEAFF. The CDR3 nucleotides are TGTGCCAGCAGCTCCGGCAGGGATGTCACTGAAGCTTTCTTT.

J is TRBJ2-2 and V is TRBV10-2; no clear D gene. CDR1 and CDR2 (germline): WSHSY, SAAADI. This CDR3 has 10 residues. Trimming pared 7 bases from V and 7 bases from J, leaving 4 bases between. The CDR3 region is CASMLGELFF. The CDR3 nucleotides are TGCGCCAGCATGCTCGGGGAGCTGTTTTTT.